This T cell receptor beta chain emerged from a study of blood T cell repertoires in COVID-19. Trimming took 5 bases from V and 7 from J, leaving 14 bases between them. From germline, CDR1 is SNHLY and CDR2 FYNNEI. CDR3 length: 14 residues. Repertoires were generated with immunoSEQ multiplex PCR, while TCRdb's copy carries only in-frame clones and drops some. The sample gives around 95,000 clones, approximately 87% of which show up once; roughly 13% is in the top ten. This sequence joins TRBV2 and TRBJ2-2; TRBD1 is a possible D gene (6 bases). The TCR was taken from a human donor in a cohort sampled during active COVID-19. Sample: peripheral blood. In DNA form, the CDR3 reads TGTGCCAGCAGTCGAGTAACAGGGAACGGGGAGCTGTTTTTT. Protein: CASSRVTGNGELFF.